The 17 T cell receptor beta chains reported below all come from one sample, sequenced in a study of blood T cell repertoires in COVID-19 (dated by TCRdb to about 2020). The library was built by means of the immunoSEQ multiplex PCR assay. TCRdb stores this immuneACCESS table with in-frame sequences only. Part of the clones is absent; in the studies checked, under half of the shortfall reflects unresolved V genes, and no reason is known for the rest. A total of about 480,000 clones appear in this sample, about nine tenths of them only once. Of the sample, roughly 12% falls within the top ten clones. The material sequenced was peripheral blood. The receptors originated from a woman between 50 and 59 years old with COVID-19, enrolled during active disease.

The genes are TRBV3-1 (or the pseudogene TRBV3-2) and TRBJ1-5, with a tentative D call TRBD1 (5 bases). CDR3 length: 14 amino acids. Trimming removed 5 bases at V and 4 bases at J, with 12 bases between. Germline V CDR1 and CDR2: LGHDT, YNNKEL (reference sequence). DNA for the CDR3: TGTGCCAGCAGCTCGTCGGGGGGTAATCAGCCCCAGCATTTT. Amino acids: CASSSSGGNQPQHF.

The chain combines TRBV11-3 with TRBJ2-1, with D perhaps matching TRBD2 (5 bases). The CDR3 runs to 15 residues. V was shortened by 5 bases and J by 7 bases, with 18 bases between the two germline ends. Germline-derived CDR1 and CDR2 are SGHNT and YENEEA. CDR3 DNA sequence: TGTGCCAGCAGCACCCCTCTAGCCGCCAGGAATGAGCAGTTCTTC. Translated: CASSTPLAARNEQFF.

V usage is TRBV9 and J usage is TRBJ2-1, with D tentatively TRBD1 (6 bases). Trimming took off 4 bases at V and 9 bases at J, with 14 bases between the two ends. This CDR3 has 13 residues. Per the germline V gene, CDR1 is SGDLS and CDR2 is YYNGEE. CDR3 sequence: CASSPGQRSEQFF. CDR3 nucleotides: TGTGCCAGCAGCCCGGGACAACGAAGTGAGCAGTTCTTC.

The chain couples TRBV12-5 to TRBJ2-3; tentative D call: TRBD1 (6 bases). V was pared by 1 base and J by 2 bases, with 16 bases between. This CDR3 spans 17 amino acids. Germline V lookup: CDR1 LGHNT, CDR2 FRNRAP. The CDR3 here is CASGLGLKGEYTDTQYF. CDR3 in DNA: TGTGCTAGTGGTTTGGGCCTGAAGGGGGAATACACAGATACGCAGTATTTT.

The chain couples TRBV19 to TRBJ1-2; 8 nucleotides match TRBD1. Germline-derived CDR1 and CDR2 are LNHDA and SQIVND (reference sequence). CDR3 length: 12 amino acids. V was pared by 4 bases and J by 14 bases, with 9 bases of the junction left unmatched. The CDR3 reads CASSKGQVWWTF. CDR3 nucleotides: TGTGCCAGTAGTAAGGGACAGGTGTGGTGGACCTTC.

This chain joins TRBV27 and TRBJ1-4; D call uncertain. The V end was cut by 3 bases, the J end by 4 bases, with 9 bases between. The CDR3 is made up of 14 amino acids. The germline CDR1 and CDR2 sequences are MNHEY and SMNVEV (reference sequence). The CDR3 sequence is CASSLISGNEKLFF. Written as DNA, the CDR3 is TGTGCCAGCAGTTTGATCTCCGGTAATGAAAAACTGTTTTTT.

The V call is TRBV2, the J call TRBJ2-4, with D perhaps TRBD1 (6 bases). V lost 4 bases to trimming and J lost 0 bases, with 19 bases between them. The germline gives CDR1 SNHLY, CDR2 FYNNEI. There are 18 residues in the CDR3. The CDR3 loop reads CASSARAQGSLAKNIQYF. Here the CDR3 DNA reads TGTGCCAGCAGTGCCCGGGCACAGGGATCACTAGCCAAAAACATTCAGTACTTC.

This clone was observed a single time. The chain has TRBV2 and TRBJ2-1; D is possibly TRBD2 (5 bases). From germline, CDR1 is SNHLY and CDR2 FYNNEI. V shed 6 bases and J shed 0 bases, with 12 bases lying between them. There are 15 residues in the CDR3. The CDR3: CASSSQRGSYNEQFF. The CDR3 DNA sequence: TGTGCCAGCAGCTCCCAACGGGGCTCCTACAATGAGCAGTTCTTC.

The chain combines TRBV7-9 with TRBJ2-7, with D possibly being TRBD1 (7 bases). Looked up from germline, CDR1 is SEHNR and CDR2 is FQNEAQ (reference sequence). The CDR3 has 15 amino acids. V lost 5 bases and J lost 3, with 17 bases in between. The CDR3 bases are TGTGCCAGCAGCCGGGCGGGACAGACCTTCTACGAGCAGTACTTC. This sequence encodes CASSRAGQTFYEQYF.

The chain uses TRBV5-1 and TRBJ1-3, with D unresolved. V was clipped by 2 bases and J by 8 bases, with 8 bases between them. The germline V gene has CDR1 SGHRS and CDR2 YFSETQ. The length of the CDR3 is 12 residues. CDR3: CASSFLGDTIYF. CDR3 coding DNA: TGCGCCAGCAGCTTTCTGGGAGACACCATATATTTT.

The CDR3 DNA is TGTGCCAGCAGTCCTGGGACTAGCTCCCCCTACGAGCAGTACTTC. This translates into CASSPGTSSPYEQYF. The gene calls are TRBV7-3 and TRBJ2-7; TRBD2 agrees at 9 bases. After removal of 6 bases from V and 2 bases from J, the junction contained 8 bases not matched to a gene. Germline V lookup: CDR1 SGHTA, CDR2 FQGTGA. The CDR3 has 15 amino acids. Together with reference TRBV7-3 and TRBJ2-7, the CDR3 gives the full variable domain: GAGVSQTPSNKVTEKGKYVELRCDPISGHTALYWYRQSLGQGPEFLIYFQGTGAADDSGLPNDRFFAVRPEGSVSTLKIQRTERGDSAVYLCASSPGTSSPYEQYFGPGTRLTVT.

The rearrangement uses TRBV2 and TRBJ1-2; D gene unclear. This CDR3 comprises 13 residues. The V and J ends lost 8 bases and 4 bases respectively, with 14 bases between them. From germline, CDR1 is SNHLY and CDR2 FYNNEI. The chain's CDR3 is CASGGETLYGYTF. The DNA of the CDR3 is TGTGCCAGCGGCGGGGAGACACTCTATGGCTACACCTTC.

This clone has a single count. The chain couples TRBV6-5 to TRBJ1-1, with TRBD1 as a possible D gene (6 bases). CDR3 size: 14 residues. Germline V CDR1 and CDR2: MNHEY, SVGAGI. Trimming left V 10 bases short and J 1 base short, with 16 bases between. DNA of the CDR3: TGTGCCACCAAATCGGACAGTTCGAACACTGAAGCTTTCTTT. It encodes CATKSDSSNTEAFF.

CDR3 sequence reads: CASSRDREGSPLHF. The CDR3 nucleotides read TGTGCCAGCAGCCGGGACAGGGAGGGTTCACCCCTCCACTTT. The chain employs TRBV6-6 and TRBJ1-6; 9 bases line up with TRBD1. Trimming removed 6 bases from V and 9 bases from J; junction bases left unmatched: 6. The CDR3 is 14 residues long. Germline CDR1 reads MNHNY; CDR2 reads SVGAGI (reference sequence).

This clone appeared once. CDR3 region: CASSQGSGAFYNEQFF. Here the CDR3 DNA reads TGTGCCAGCAGCCAGGGTAGCGGGGCCTTTTACAATGAGCAGTTCTTC. V gene TRBV3-1 (or the pseudogene TRBV3-2) combines with J gene TRBJ2-1; 8 nucleotides match TRBD2. With 3 bases clipped from V and 4 bases from J, the junction kept 8 bases outside the gene matches. Germline CDR1 LGHDT, CDR2 YNNKEL (reference sequence). CDR3 length: 16 amino acids.

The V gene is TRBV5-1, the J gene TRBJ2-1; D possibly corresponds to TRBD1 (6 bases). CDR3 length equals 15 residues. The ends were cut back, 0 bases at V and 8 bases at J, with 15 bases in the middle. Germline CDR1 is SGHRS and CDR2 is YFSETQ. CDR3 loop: CASSLARVGGDEQFF. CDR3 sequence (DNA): TGCGCCAGCAGCTTGGCCAGGGTAGGGGGAGATGAGCAGTTCTTC. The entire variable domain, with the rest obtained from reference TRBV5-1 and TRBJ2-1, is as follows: KAGVTQTPRYLIKTRGQQVTLSCSPISGHRSVSWYQQTPGQGLQFLFEYFSETQRNKGNFPGRFSGRQFSNSRSEMNVSTLELGDSALYLCASSLARVGGDEQFFGPGTRLTVL.

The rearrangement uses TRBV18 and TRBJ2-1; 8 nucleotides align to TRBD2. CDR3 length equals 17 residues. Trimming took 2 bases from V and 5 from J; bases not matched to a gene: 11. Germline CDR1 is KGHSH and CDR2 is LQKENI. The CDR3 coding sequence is TGTGCCAGCTCACCAGACACCTCGCGGGGGGCACACAATGAGCAGTTCTTC. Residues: CASSPDTSRGAHNEQFF.